The clone carrying this TCR beta chain showed up just a few times. CDR1 is SEHNR, CDR2 FQNEAQ, per germline (reference sequence). Unmatched junction bases numbered 10, after V lost 5 bases and J lost 7 bases. The CDR3 consists of 16 residues. TCRbeta library construction was performed incorporating unique molecular identifiers. From the PCR reads, TCRdb called clonotypes with MiXCR, one entry per CDR3 protein. Among hundreds of thousands of distinct CDR3 sequences listed, over 15% were seen once. The data belong to a study of T-cell reconstitution after alpha-beta-depleted transplantation in children.

The chain combines TRBV7-9 with TRBJ2-1, with 11 bases identical to TRBD2. The sample here was PBMCs from the stem cell graft donor, taken from the stem cell graft. The source of this sequence is a human donor who donated a stem cell graft to a child with acute myeloid leukemia. In DNA, the CDR3 is TGTGCCAGCAGCCCCCTTAGCGGGGGGGCCAGGAATGAGCAGTTCTTC. Encoded protein: CASSPLSGGARNEQFF.